The text below deals with one T cell receptor (beta chain). Its antigen remains unknown. The germline V gene encodes CDR1 SGHVS and CDR2 FQNEAQ. The V and J ends lost 5 bases and 6 bases, in that order; junction bases with no gene match: 9. The CDR3 extends over 14 amino acids. Libraries were prepared by immunoSEQ multiplex PCR; TCRdb keeps only in-frame clonotypes and omits some of them. The sample holds about 30,000 clones; approximately 85% are singletons and the top ten take about 7.7%. This entry comes from a study of somatic mutations in cytotoxic T cells in rheumatoid arthritis. Study-level results: Neither rheumatoid arthritis patients nor age-matched healthy controls had significantly different CD8+ T-cell clonality from the other group.

This receptor was obtained from an adult with rheumatoid arthritis. Sequenced input: CD8+ T cells sorted from blood. The chain recombines TRBV7-8 with TRBJ2-7; 8 bases agree with TRBD1. CDR3 coding DNA: TGTGCCAGCAGCGTATGGACAGGGTTGACCGAGCAGTACTTC. This translates into CASSVWTGLTEQYF.